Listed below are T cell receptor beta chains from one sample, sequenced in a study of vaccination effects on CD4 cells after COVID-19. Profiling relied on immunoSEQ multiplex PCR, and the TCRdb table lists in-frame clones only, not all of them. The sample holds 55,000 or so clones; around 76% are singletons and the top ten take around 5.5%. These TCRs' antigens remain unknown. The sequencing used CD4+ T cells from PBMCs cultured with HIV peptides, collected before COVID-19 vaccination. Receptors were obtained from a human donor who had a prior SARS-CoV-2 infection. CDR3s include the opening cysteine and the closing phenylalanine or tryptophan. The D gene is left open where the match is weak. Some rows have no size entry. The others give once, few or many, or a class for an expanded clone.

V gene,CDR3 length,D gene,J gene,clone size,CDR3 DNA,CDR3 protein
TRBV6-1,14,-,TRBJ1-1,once,TGTGCCAGCAGTGAATTGCGGCTGAACACTGAAGCTTTCTTT,CASSELRLNTEAFF
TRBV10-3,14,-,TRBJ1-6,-,TGTGCCATCAGTGCTTTGACTAATAATTCACCCCTCCACTTT,CAISALTNNSPLHF
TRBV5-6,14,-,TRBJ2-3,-,TGTGCCAGCAGATTGGGAGCGAGCACAGATACGCAGTATTTT,CASRLGASTDTQYF
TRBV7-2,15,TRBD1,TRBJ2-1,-,TGTGCCAGCAGCTCGACAGGGGCGACCTACAATGAGCAGTTCTTC,CASSSTGATYNEQFF
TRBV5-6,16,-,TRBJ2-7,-,TGTGCCAGCAGCGCGGGCGGAGGGGCCGGGGGATACGAGCAGTACTTC,CASSAGGGAGGYEQYF
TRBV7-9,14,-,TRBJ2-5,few,TGTGCCAGCAGCTTAGCGCGACTGCCGGAGACCCAGTACTTC,CASSLARLPETQYF
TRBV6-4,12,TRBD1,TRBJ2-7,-,TGTGCCGTACAGGGGGCGCGGTACGAGCAGTACTTC,CAVQGARYEQYF
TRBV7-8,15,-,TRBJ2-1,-,TGTGCCAGCAGCTTAGATCCAAACAGCTACAATGAGCAGTTCTTC,CASSLDPNSYNEQFF
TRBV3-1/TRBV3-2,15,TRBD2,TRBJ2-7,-,TGTGCCAGCAGCCCACTAGCGGGAGCCTCCTACGAGCAGTACTTC,CASSPLAGASYEQYF
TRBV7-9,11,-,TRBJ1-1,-,TGTGCCAGCAGCTTGGGCACTGAAGCTTTCTTT,CASSLGTEAFF
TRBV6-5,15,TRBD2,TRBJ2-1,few,TGTGCCAGCAGTCGGACTAGCGGGGTGCTCAATGAGCAGTTCTTC,CASSRTSGVLNEQFF
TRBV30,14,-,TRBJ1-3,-,TGTGCCTGGAGTGGGCTGGGACCGGGAAACACCATATATTTT,CAWSGLGPGNTIYF
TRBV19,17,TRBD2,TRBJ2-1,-,TGTGCCAGTAGTATAACTCTAGCGGGGGGGGAATACAATGAGCAGTTCTTC,CASSITLAGGEYNEQFF
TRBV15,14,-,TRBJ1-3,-,TGTGCCACCAGCAGAGGTGACGTTGGAAACACCATATATTTT,CATSRGDVGNTIYF
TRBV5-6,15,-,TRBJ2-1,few,TGTGCCAGCAGCTTGGGGCTAGCCTATCGGAATGAGCAGTTCTTC,CASSLGLAYRNEQFF
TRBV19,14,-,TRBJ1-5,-,TGTGCCAGTACGGGCGATGAGGGGAATCAGCCCCAGCATTTT,CASTGDEGNQPQHF
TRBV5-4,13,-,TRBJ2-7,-,TGTGCCAGCAGCTTGGAGGTCGGGACCGAGCAGTACTTC,CASSLEVGTEQYF
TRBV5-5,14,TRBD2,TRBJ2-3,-,TGTGCCAGTGGGACTAGCGGGGGGAAAAATACGCAGTATTTT,CASGTSGGKNTQYF
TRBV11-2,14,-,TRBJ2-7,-,TGTGCCAGCAGCTGGACTGACACCAACTACGAGCAGTACTTC,CASSWTDTNYEQYF
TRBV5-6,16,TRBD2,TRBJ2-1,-,TGTGCCAGCAGCTTGCGGGGGGGGCGCCCCTACAATGAGCAGTTCTTC,CASSLRGGRPYNEQFF
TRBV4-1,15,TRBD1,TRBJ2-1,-,TGCGCCAGCAGCCCAGGGGGCGGCTCCTACAATGAGCAGTTCTTC,CASSPGGGSYNEQFF
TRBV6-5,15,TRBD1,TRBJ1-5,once,TGTGCCAGCAGGTGGACAGGGAGTAGCAATCAGCCCCAGCATTTT,CASRWTGSSNQPQHF
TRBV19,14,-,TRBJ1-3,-,TGTGCCAGTAGTGTCCGGGGAGCTGGAAACACCATATATTTT,CASSVRGAGNTIYF
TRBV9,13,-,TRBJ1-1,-,TGTGCCAGCAGCATCACTGTAGGCACTGAAGCTTTCTTT,CASSITVGTEAFF
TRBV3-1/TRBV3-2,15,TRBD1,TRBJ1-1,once,TGTGCCAGCAGCCGGGACAGGGGCTGGAACACTGAAGCTTTCTTT,CASSRDRGWNTEAFF
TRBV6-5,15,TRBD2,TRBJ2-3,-,TGTGCCAGCAGTTACTCGACTAGCGGGTCAGATACGCAGTATTTT,CASSYSTSGSDTQYF
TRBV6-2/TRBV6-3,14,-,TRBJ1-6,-,TGTGCCAGCAGTTACCGGGATTATAATTCACCCCTCCACTTT,CASSYRDYNSPLHF
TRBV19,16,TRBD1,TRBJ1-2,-,TGTGCCAGTGGGGGGCAGGGACAGAGATCTAACTATGGCTACACCTTC,CASGGQGQRSNYGYTF
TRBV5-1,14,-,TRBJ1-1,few,TGCGCCAGCAGCTGGCTTGGGGTGGGGACTGAAGCTTTCTTT,CASSWLGVGTEAFF
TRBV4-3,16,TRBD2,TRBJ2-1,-,TGCGCCAGCAGCCAAGATGTCCGGGAGGATCGCAATGAGCAGTTCTTC,CASSQDVREDRNEQFF
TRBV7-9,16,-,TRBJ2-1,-,TGTGCCAGCAGCTTATGGGGACTTGATACCTACAATGAGCAGTTCTTC,CASSLWGLDTYNEQFF
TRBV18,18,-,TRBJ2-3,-,TGTGCCAGCTCACCAAAGAAAGTAGCGGTTACTAGCACAGATACGCAGTATTTT,CASSPKKVAVTSTDTQYF
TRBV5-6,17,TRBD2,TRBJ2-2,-,TGTGCCAGCAGCAGACTAGCGGGAGGAAGATGGACCGGGGAGCTGTTTTTT,CASSRLAGGRWTGELFF
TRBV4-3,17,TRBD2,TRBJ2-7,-,TGCGCCAGCAGCTCCGGGACTAGCGGGAGGGGGGACTACGAGCAGTACTTC,CASSSGTSGRGDYEQYF
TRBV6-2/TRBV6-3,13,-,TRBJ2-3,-,TGTGCCAGCAGTTATACTAGCACAGATACGCAGTATTTT,CASSYTSTDTQYF
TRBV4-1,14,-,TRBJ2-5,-,TGCGCCAGCAGCCAGAGGTGGGCCGGCGAGACCCAGTACTTC,CASSQRWAGETQYF
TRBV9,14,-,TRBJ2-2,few,TGTGCCAGCAGCGTTTTAGGGGTTGCCGGGGAGCTGTTTTTT,CASSVLGVAGELFF
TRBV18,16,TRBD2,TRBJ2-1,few,TGTGCCAGCTCACCACCGAGCGGGGGGGCTGACAATGAGCAGTTCTTC,CASSPPSGGADNEQFF
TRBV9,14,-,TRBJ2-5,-,TGTGCCAGCAGCGTAAACTGGAACCAAGAGACCCAGTACTTC,CASSVNWNQETQYF
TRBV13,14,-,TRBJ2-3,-,TGTGCCAGCAGCTTCTCGGTAAACACAGATACGCAGTATTTT,CASSFSVNTDTQYF
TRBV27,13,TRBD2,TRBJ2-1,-,TGTGCCAGCAAAGGGACTAGCGTCAATGAGCAGTTCTTC,CASKGTSVNEQFF
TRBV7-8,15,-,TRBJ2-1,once,TGTGCCAGCAGCTTAGGGGAGAGGACCTACAATGAGCAGTTCTTC,CASSLGERTYNEQFF
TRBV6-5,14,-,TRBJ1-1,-,TGTGCCAGCAGTTCTACACGACGGGACACTGAAGCTTTCTTT,CASSSTRRDTEAFF
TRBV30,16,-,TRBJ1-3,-,TGTGCCTGGACAATAGGGGGGATCCTCTCTGGAAACACCATATATTTT,CAWTIGGILSGNTIYF
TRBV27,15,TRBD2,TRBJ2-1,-,TGTGCCAGCAGCCGACTAGCGGGAGAAGGCAATGAGCAGTTCTTC,CASSRLAGEGNEQFF
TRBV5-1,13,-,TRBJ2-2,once,TGCGCCAGCAGCTTGGCGAGGCCCGGGGAGCTGTTTTTT,CASSLARPGELFF
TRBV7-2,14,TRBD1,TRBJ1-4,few,TGTGCCAGCAGCAGACAGGGGGCTGATGAAAAACTGTTTTTT,CASSRQGADEKLFF
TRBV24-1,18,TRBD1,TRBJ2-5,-,TGTGCCACCAGTGATTTGCATTCGGACAGGGGGACGGGAGAGACCCAGTACTTC,CATSDLHSDRGTGETQYF
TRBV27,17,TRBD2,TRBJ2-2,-,TGTGCCAGCAGTTTATTTGGGACTAGCGCCAACACCGGGGAGCTGTTTTTT,CASSLFGTSANTGELFF
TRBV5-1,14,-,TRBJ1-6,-,TGCGCCAGCAGCCCGGACAGTGTTAATTCACCCCTCCACTTT,CASSPDSVNSPLHF
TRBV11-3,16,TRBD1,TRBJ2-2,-,TGTGCCAGCAGCTTAGTGGTACAGGGGCCCACCGGGGAGCTGTTTTTT,CASSLVVQGPTGELFF
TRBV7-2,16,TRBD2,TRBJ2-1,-,TGTGCCAGCAGCTTAGTAGCTAGCGGGAGTGGCAATGAGCAGTTCTTC,CASSLVASGSGNEQFF
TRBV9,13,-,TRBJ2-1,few,TGTGCCAGCCAGAGGTTTTCCTACAATGAGCAGTTCTTC,CASQRFSYNEQFF
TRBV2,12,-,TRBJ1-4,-,TGTGCCAGCAGTGGGGGATTTGAAGGGCTGTTTTTT,CASSGGFEGLFF
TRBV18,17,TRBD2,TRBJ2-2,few,TGTGCCAGCTCACCACTATCACTAGCGGGCAACACCGGGGAGCTGTTTTTT,CASSPLSLAGNTGELFF
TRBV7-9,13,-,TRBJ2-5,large,TGTGCCAGCAGCCTACTAGCTTCAGAGACCCAGTACTTC,CASSLLASETQYF